What follows are 20 T cell receptor beta chains derived from one specimen sequenced in a study of CD8+ T cells in alopecia areata. As to treatment: oral pan-JAK inhibitor, 5-10 mg twice daily. Extracted from the samples, RNA was reverse transcribed into cDNA to serve as the sequencing template. Generated by immunoSEQ multiplex PCR, the TCRdb table keeps only in-frame clones and is missing some. The sample lists 130,000 to 150,000 clones; 80% to 90% were seen once. The sequencing here drew on CD8+ T cells sorted from blood, taken at week 4, from a patient treated with tofacitinib. The receptors stem from a human donor with alopecia areata.

J is TRBJ1-2 and V is TRBV2; possibly TRBD1 for D (5 bases). Between the trimmed V and J ends, which lost 3 bases and 4 bases, there was a span of 21 bases. CDR3 size: 17 residues. Germline V lookup: CDR1 SNHLY, CDR2 FYNNEI. The CDR3 nucleotides read TGTGCCAGCAGTGATCAGTTTTCCCGACAGAGCCTCTATGGCTACACCTTC. Translated, it gives CASSDQFSRQSLYGYTF.

This chain links TRBV7-9 with TRBJ2-7; D is possibly TRBD1 (6 bases). In germline, CDR1 is SEHNR, CDR2 FQNEAQ (reference sequence). The CDR3 sequence is 15 residues long. Between the trimmed V and J ends, which lost 5 bases and 4 bases, there was a span of 18 bases. CDR3 loop: CASSPASTGRYEQYF. In DNA, the CDR3 is TGTGCCAGCAGCCCTGCTTCGACAGGTCGATACGAGCAGTACTTC.

The V gene is TRBV6-5, the J gene TRBJ2-1; tentatively, D is TRBD1 (6 bases). Germline V gene data show CDR1 as MNHEY and CDR2 as SVGAGI. The germline V and J ends were trimmed by 5 bases and 2 bases, with 13 bases remaining between them. This CDR3 comprises 15 residues. This chain's CDR3 is CASSPQGTPYNEQFF. CDR3 nucleotides: TGTGCCAGCAGTCCACAGGGTACCCCCTACAATGAGCAGTTCTTC.

The chain joins TRBV5-1 to TRBJ2-3, with 8 bases fitting TRBD2. The CDR3 sequence is 15 residues long. Losses at the gene ends were 4 bases for V and 4 bases for J; bases not matched to a gene: 8. Germline CDR1 is SGHRS and CDR2 is YFSETQ. In DNA, the CDR3 is TGCGCCAGCAGCCTCGCCGGGGGGGCCGCAGATACGCAGTATTTT. Translating gives CASSLAGGAADTQYF. The whole variable domain, remainder taken from reference TRBV5-1 and TRBJ2-3, is KAGVTQTPRYLIKTRGQQVTLSCSPISGHRSVSWYQQTPGQGLQFLFEYFSETQRNKGNFPGRFSGRQFSNSRSEMNVSTLELGDSALYLCASSLAGGAADTQYFGPGTRLTVL.

The V and J genes are TRBV7-9 and TRBJ1-1, with D possibly being TRBD1 (5 bases). CDR1 SEHNR and CDR2 FQNEAQ come from the germline V gene (reference sequence). The V end was cut by 0 bases, the J end by 2 bases, with 13 bases between. The CDR3 has 16 amino acids. As DNA, the CDR3 is TGTGCCAGCAGCTTAGCCCGGCCGGGACGTAACACTGAAGCTTTCTTT. Translating gives CASSLARPGRNTEAFF. The full variable domain, in which reference TRBV7-9 and TRBJ1-1 provide the parts outside the CDR3, is DTGVSQNPRHKITKRGQNVTFRCDPISEHNRLYWYRQTLGQGPEFLTYFQNEAQLEKSRLLSDRFSAERPKGSFSTLEIQRTEQGDSAMYLCASSLARPGRNTEAFFGQGTRLTVV.

This chain uses TRBV2 with TRBJ2-5; D uncertain. Germline-derived CDR1 and CDR2 are SNHLY and FYNNEI. With 11 bases removed from V and 1 base from J, the gap between germline ends came to 14 bases. The CDR3 has 13 residues. In nucleotides, the CDR3 is TGTGCCGTTTCCTCGGGCAGCCAAGAGACCCAGTACTTC. Translated: CAVSSGSQETQYF.

The chain uses TRBV5-1 and TRBJ2-2; 7 positions agree with TRBD1. Germline V CDR1 and CDR2: SGHRS, YFSETQ. The CDR3 loop spans 17 amino acids. V shed 6 bases and J 2 bases; nucleotides not matched to a gene: 13. The CDR3 is CASIPSEGASNTGELFF. DNA for the CDR3: TGCGCCAGCATACCCTCCGAGGGGGCATCTAACACCGGGGAGCTGTTTTTT.

The CDR3 DNA follows: TGCGCCAGCAGCTTGGAAGGCAGGCAGACCTACGAGCAGTACTTC. Protein sequence: CASSLEGRQTYEQYF. J is TRBJ2-7 and V is TRBV5-1; unclear D gene. CDR3 length: 15 residues. Trimming took off 0 bases at V and 2 bases at J, with 12 bases between the two ends. Germline V gives CDR1 SGHRS, CDR2 YFSETQ.

In DNA, the CDR3 is TGTGCCACCAGCATAGGGTCGGCACCCCTCCACTTT. It encodes CATSIGSAPLHF. The V gene is TRBV15, the J gene TRBJ1-6; D gene ambiguous. CDR1 and CDR2 from the germline V gene are LNHNV and YYDKDF (reference sequence). V was clipped by 4 bases and J by 11 bases, with 9 bases between them. The CDR3 loop spans 12 amino acids.

V is TRBV25-1 and J is TRBJ1-2; no reliable D call. Trimming took 4 bases from V and 2 from J, leaving 8 bases between them. This CDR3 is built from 13 residues. Germline values: CDR1 MGHDK, CDR2 SYGVNS. CDR3 in DNA: TGTGCCAGCAGTGTGGCGACAAACTATGGCTACACCTTC. Translation gives CASSVATNYGYTF.

The rearrangement links TRBV19 to TRBJ2-2; possible D gene TRBD2, 6 bases. Trimming left V 7 bases short and J 0 bases short, with 9 bases between. The germline CDR1 and CDR2 sequences are LNHDA and SQIVND (reference sequence). This CDR3 is 14 amino acids long. The CDR3 loop is CASMEGTNTGELFF. The CDR3 DNA reads as TGTGCCAGTATGGAGGGGACGAACACCGGGGAGCTGTTTTTT. Full variable domain (rest looked up from reference TRBV19 and TRBJ2-2): DGGITQSPKYLFRKEGQNVTLSCEQNLNHDAMYWYRQDPGQGLRLIYYSQIVNDFQKGDIAEGYSVSREKKESFPLTVTSAQKNPTAFYLCASMEGTNTGELFFGEGSRLTVL.

V is TRBV29-1 and J is TRBJ1-1; tentative D call: TRBD1 (6 bases). Trimming removed 6 bases from V and 5 bases from J, with 22 bases in between. CDR1 is SQVTM, CDR2 ANQGSEA, per germline. The CDR3 sequence is 15 residues long. CDR3 sequence: CSVYYRDTVKTEAFF. The DNA of the CDR3 is TGCAGCGTGTACTACCGGGACACGGTTAAGACTGAAGCTTTCTTT.

There are a few counts of this clone. The chain recombines TRBV11-2 with TRBJ2-6, with D perhaps matching TRBD2 (5 bases). Germline CDR1 reads SGHAT; CDR2 reads FQNNGV. The germline V and J ends were trimmed by 0 bases and 5 bases, with 11 bases remaining between them. The CDR3 covers 16 residues. The CDR3 nucleotides read TGTGCCAGCAGCTTAGATGTGGCTAGCTGGGCCAACGTCCTGACTTTC. Translated: CASSLDVASWANVLTF.

The rearrangement links TRBV2 to TRBJ2-7; D gene unclear. The CDR3 has 13 residues. V was trimmed by 4 bases and J by 4 bases, leaving 11 bases between them. Germline V gene lookup returns CDR1 SNHLY and CDR2 FYNNEI. CDR3 amino acids: CASSGRSQYEQYF. In DNA, the CDR3 is TGTGCCAGCAGTGGCAGAAGTCAATACGAGCAGTACTTC.

Here the CDR3 DNA reads TGTGCCAGCAGCCTGGGCGCCCTTGGGGAGCTGTTTTTT. Translated: CASSLGALGELFF. This chain connects TRBV27 to TRBJ2-2; D unresolved. The length of the CDR3 is 13 residues. Germline V gene sequence: CDR1 MNHEY, CDR2 SMNVEV (reference sequence). V gave up 6 bases and J gave up 8 bases, with 13 bases separating them.

This clone was seen just once. The V and J genes are TRBV9 and TRBJ1-4; tentative D call: TRBD1 (5 bases). In germline, CDR1 is SGDLS, CDR2 YYNGEE. The CDR3 is 13 residues long. Trimming removed 6 bases from V and 5 bases from J, with 11 bases in between. In DNA form, the CDR3 reads TGTGCCAGCAACTCGGGGGGAAATGAAAAACTGTTTTTT. Translating it yields CASNSGGNEKLFF. Combining the CDR3 with reference TRBV9 and TRBJ1-4 gives the whole variable domain DSGVTQTPKHLITATGQRVTLRCSPRSGDLSVYWYQQSLDQGLQFLIQYYNGEERAKGNILERFSAQQFPDLHSELNLSSLELGDSALYFCASNSGGNEKLFFGSGTQLSVL.

This clone has just a few counts. V gene TRBV19 combines with J gene TRBJ2-2; no firm D call. Germline assignment: CDR1 LNHDA and CDR2 SQIVND (reference sequence). This CDR3 has 13 residues. The V gene lost 5 bases and the J gene lost 7 bases, with 11 bases spanning the gap. For the CDR3, the DNA is TGTGCCAGTAGTCCCCGTGGCCTCGGGGAGCTGTTTTTT. Translating it yields CASSPRGLGELFF.

The chain has TRBV27 and TRBJ1-1, with 9 bases matching TRBD1. Germline trimming cut 5 bases from V and 4 bases from J; bases unmatched to any gene: 8. The germline V gene encodes CDR1 MNHEY and CDR2 SMNVEV (reference sequence). The CDR3 totals 15 residues. CDR3 nucleotide sequence: TGTGCCAGCAGTGGGACAGGGCCTGGAGGCACTGAAGCTTTCTTT. Residues: CASSGTGPGGTEAFF.

The chain is built from TRBV11-2 and TRBJ2-5, with 11 nucleotides matching TRBD2. The CDR3 has 19 residues. V dropped 0 bases and J dropped 4; count of bases not matched to a gene: 13. CDR1 and CDR2 from the germline V gene are SGHAT and FQNNGV. As DNA, the CDR3 is TGTGCCAGCAGCTTAGATGGGCTAGCGGGGGGCCCTCGGCGAGAGACCCAGTACTTC. Translated, it gives CASSLDGLAGGPRRETQYF. Filled out from reference TRBV11-2 and TRBJ2-5, the complete variable domain reads EAGVAQSPRYKIIEKRQSVAFWCNPISGHATLYWYQQILGQGPKLLIQFQNNGVVDDSQLPKDRFSAERLKGVDSTLKIQPAKLEDSAVYLCASSLDGLAGGPRRETQYFGPGTRLLVL.

This chain links TRBV25-1 with TRBJ2-6; D might be TRBD1 or TRBD2, each matching 5 bases. V was trimmed by 4 bases and J by 0 bases, leaving 10 bases between them. The germline gives CDR1 MGHDK, CDR2 SYGVNS. This CDR3 comprises 16 residues. CDR3 coding DNA: TGTGCCAGCAGTGTCAGGGAGTACTCTGGGGCCAACGTCCTGACTTTC. Protein product: CASSVREYSGANVLTF.